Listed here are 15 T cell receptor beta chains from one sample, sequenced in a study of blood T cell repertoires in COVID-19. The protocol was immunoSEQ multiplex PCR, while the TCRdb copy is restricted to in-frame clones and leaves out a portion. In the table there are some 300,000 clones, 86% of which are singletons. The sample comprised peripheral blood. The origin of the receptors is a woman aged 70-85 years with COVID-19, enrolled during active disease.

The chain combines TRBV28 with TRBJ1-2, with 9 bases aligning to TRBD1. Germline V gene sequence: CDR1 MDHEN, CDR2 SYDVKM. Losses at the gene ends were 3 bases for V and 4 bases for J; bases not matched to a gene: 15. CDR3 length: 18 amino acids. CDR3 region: CASSLRWRRDRAVYGYTF. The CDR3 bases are TGTGCCAGCAGTTTGAGATGGAGGCGGGACAGGGCGGTCTATGGCTACACCTTC.

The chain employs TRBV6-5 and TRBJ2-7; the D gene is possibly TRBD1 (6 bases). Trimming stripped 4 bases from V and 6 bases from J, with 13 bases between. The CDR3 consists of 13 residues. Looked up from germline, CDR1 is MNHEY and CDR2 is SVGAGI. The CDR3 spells CASSLSGVGEQYF. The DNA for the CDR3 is TGTGCCAGCAGTTTGTCAGGGGTTGGCGAGCAGTACTTC.

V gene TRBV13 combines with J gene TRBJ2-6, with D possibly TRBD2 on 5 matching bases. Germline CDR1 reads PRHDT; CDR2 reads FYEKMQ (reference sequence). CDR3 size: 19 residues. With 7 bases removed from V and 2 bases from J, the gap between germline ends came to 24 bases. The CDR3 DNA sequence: TGTGCCAGCACCCGAATCCCAGTTTTGGGAGCGGCTGGGGCCAACGTCCTGACTTTC. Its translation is CASTRIPVLGAAGANVLTF. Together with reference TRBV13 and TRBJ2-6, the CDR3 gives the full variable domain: AAGVIQSPRHLIKEKRETATLKCYPIPRHDTVYWYQQGPGQDPQFLISFYEKMQSDKGSIPDRFSAQQFSDYHSELNMSSLELGDSALYFCASTRIPVLGAAGANVLTFGAGSRLTVL.

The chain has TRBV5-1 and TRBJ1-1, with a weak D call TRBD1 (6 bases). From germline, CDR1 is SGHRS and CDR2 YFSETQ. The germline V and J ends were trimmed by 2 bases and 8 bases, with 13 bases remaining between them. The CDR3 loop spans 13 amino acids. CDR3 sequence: CASSLELGGEAFF. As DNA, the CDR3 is TGCGCCAGCAGCTTAGAGTTAGGGGGAGAAGCTTTCTTT.

In DNA, the CDR3 is TGTGCCAGCAGTTTAACAAGGAACACCGGGGAGCTGTTTTTT. The encoded protein is CASSLTRNTGELFF. V usage is TRBV6-5 and J usage is TRBJ2-2; D remains unclear. The CDR3 has 14 amino acids. V lost 4 bases and J lost 1, with 7 bases in between. CDR1 and CDR2 from the germline V gene are MNHEY and SVGAGI.

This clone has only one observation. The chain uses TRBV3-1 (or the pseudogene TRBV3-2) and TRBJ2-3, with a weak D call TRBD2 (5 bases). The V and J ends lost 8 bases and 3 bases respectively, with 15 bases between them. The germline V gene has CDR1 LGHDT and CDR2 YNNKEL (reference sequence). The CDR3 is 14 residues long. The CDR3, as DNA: TGTGCCAGCGAACCCCGGGGTATAACAGATACGCAGTATTTT. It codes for CASEPRGITDTQYF.

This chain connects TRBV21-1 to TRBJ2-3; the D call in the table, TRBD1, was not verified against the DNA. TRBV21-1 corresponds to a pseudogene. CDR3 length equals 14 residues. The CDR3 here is CASSRQSSTDTQYF. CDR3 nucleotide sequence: TGTGCCAGCAGCAGGCAATCTAGCACAGATACGCAGTATTTT.

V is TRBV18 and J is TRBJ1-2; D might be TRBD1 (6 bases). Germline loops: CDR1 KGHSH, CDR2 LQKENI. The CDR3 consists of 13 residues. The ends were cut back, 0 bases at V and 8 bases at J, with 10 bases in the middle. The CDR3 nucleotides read TGTGCCAGCTCACCACCCAACAGGGTCGGCTACACCTTC. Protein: CASSPPNRVGYTF.

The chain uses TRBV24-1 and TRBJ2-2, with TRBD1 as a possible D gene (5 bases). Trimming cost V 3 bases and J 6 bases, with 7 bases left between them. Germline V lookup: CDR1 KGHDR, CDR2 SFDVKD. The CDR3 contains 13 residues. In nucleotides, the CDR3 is TGTGCCACCAGTGATCTCAGGGCCGGGGAGCTGTTTTTT. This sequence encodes CATSDLRAGELFF.

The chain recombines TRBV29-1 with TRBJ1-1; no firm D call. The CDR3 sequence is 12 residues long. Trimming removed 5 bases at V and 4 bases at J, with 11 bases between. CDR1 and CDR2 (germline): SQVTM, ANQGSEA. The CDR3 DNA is TGCAGCGTTCCGGGTAGGTTCACTGAAGCTTTCTTT. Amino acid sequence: CSVPGRFTEAFF.

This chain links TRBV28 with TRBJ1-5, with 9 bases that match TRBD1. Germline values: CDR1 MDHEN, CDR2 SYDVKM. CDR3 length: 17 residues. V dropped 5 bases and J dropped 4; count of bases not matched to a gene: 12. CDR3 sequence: CASSPLPGTGYNQPQHF. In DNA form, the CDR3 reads TGTGCCAGCAGTCCTCTTCCCGGGACAGGGTATAATCAGCCCCAGCATTTT.

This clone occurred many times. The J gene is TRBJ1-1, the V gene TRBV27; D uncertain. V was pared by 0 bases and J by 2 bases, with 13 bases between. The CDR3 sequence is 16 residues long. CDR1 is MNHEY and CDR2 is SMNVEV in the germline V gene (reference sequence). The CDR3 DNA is TGTGCCAGCAGTTTATCGGCTACAGAGAGAAACACTGAAGCTTTCTTT. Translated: CASSLSATERNTEAFF.

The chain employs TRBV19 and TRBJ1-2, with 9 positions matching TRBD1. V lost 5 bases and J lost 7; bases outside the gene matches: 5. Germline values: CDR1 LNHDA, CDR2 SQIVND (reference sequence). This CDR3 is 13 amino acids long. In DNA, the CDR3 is TGTGCCAGTAGTCATCGACAGGGGGGTGGCTACACCTTC. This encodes CASSHRQGGGYTF.

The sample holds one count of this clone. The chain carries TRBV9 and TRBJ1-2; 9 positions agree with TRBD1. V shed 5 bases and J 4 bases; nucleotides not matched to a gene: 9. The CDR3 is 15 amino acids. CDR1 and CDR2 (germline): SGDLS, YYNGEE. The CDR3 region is CASSVTGGAGYGYTF. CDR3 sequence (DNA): TGTGCCAGCAGTGTAACAGGGGGCGCGGGCTATGGCTACACCTTC.

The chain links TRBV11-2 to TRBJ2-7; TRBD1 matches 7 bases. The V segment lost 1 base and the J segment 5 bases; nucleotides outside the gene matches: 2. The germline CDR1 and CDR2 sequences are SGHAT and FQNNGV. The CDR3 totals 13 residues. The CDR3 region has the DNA TGTGCCAGCAGCTTAGTTGGGACAGACGAGCAGTACTTC. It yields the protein CASSLVGTDEQYF. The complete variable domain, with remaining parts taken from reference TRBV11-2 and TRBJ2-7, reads EAGVAQSPRYKIIEKRQSVAFWCNPISGHATLYWYQQILGQGPKLLIQFQNNGVVDDSQLPKDRFSAERLKGVDSTLKIQPAKLEDSAVYLCASSLVGTDEQYFGPGTRLTVT.